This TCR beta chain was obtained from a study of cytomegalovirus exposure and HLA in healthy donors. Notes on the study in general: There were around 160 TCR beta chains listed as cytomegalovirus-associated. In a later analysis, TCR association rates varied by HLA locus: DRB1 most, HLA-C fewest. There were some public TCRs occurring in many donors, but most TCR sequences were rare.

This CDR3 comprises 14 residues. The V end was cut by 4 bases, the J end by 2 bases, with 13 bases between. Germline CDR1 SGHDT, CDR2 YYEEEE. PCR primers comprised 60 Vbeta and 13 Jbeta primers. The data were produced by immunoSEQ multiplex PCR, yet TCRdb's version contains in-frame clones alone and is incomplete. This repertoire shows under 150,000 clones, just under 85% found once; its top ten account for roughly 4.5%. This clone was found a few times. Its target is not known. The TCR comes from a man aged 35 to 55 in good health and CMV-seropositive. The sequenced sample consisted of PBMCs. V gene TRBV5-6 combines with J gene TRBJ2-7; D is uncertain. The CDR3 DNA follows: TGTGCCAGCAGCCGTTACTTTCAGGCCTACGAGCAGTACTTC. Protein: CASSRYFQAYEQYF.